This T cell receptor beta chain appears in the sequencing data of a study of shared clonotypes between healthy human individuals. Overall study results and limits: Measured sharing among donors was expected to vary with sequencing depth. Memory subsets had estimated richness that was generally smaller than that of naive subsets.

As concerns this clone: Antigen unknown.

Measured with immunoSEQ multiplex PCR; TCRdb has only the in-frame clones, and not every one. The table has about 1 million clones, about 77% seen once. With V trimmed by 1 base and J by 9 bases, 8 bases remained unmatched. The length of the CDR3 is 15 residues. The germline CDR1 and CDR2 sequences are SGHTA and FQGNSA. Material for sequencing was memory CD4+ T cells sorted from blood. Subset given: CD45RA-negative fraction. The receptor comes from a man aged 18 to 29 in good health. The chain recombines TRBV7-2 with TRBJ2-3, with 9 bases that match TRBD2. DNA of the CDR3: TGTGCCAGCAGCTTAGAGGGGGGTAGCGGGAGCACGCAGTATTTT. Its protein is CASSLEGGSGSTQYF.